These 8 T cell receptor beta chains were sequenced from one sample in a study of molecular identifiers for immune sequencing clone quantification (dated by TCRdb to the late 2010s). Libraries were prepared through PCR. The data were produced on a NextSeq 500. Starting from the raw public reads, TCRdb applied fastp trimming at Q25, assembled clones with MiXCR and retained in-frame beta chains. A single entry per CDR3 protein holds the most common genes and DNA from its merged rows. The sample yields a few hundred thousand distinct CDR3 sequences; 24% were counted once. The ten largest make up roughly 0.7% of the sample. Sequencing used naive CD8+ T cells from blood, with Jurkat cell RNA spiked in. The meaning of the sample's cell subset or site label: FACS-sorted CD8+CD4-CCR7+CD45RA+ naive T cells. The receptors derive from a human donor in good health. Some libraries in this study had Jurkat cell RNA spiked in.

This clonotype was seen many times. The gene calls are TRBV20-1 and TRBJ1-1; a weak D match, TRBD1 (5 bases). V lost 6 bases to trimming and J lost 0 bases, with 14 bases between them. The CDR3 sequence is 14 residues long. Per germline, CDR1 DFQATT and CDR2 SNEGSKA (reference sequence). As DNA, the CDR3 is TGCAGTGCCGGGGGTGGGTTGGTGAACACTGAAGCTTTCTTT. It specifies CSAGGGLVNTEAFF.

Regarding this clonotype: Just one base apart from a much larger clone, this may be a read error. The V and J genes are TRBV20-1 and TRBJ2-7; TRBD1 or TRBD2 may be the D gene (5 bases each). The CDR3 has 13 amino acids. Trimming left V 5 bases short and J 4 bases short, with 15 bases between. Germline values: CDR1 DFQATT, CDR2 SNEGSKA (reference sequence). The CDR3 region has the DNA TGCAGTGCTCGTCCGAGGGGCGTGTACGAGCAGTACTTC. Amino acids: CSARPRGVYEQYF.

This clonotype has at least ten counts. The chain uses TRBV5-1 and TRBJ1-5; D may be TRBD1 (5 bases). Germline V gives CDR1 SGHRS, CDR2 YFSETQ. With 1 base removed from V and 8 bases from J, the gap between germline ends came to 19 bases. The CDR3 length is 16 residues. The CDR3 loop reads CASSLTGPADYEPQHF. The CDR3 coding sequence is TGCGCCAGCAGCTTGACGGGGCCAGCGGATTATGAGCCCCAGCATTTT.

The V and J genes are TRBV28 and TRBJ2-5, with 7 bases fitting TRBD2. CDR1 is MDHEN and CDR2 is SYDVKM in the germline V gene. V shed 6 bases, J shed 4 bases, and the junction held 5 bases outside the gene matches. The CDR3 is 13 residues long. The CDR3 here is CASRPGLGETQYF. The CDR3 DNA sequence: TGTGCCAGCAGGCCAGGACTAGGAGAGACCCAGTACTTC.

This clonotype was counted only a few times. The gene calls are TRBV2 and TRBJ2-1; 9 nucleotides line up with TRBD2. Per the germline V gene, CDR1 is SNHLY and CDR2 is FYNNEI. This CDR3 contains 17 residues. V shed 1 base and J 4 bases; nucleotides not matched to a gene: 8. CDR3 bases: TGTGCCAGCAGTGAAGACGCACTAGCGGGCCCTTACAATGAGCAGTTCTTC. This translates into CASSEDALAGPYNEQFF.

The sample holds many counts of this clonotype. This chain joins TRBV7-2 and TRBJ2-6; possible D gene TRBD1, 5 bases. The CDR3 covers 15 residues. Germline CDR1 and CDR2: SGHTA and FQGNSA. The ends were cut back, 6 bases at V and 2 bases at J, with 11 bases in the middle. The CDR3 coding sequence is TGTGCCAGCAGTGCAGGGTGGCCTGGGGCCAACGTCCTGACTTTC. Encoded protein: CASSAGWPGANVLTF.

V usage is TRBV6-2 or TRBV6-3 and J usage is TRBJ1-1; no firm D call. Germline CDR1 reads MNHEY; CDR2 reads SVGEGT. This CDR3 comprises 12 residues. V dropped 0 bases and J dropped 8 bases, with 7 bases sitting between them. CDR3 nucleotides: TGTGCCAGCAGTTACTCGGCCGGGGAAGCTTTCTTT. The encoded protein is CASSYSAGEAFF.

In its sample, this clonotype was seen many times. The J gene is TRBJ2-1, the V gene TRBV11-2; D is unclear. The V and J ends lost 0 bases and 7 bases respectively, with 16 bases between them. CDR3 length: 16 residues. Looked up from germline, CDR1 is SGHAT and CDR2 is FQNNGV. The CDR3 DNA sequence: TGTGCCAGCAGCTTAGAGACGTACCGCTCGGATAATGAGCAGTTCTTC. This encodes CASSLETYRSDNEQFF.